The 25 T cell receptor beta chains presented below share a single source sample, sequenced in a study of T cell responses to AZD1222 COVID-19 vaccine. Here immunoSEQ multiplex PCR was the method, and the copy in TCRdb shows in-frame clones only, minus some. This table has about 140,000 clones, just under 95% appearing once. Sequenced material: peripheral blood, taken after recovery from COVID-19. The receptors were sampled from an adult who had recovered from COVID-19.

Comments on this clone: Other DNA sequences in this specimen translate into the identical CDR3. This rearrangement joins TRBV19 to TRBJ2-1; TRBD2 agrees at 9 bases. The junction had 5 bases not matched to a gene; V was cut back by 3 bases and J by 5 bases. Germline assignment: CDR1 LNHDA and CDR2 SQIVND (reference sequence). The CDR3 consists of 15 residues. CDR3 coding DNA: TGTGCCAGTAGTATCGGTAGCGGGAGAGACAATGAGCAGTTCTTC. It specifies CASSIGSGRDNEQFF.

The V call is TRBV6-5, the J call TRBJ2-7, with D possibly matching TRBD2 (7 bases). Germline loops: CDR1 MNHEY, CDR2 SVGAGI. CDR3 length equals 14 residues. V lost 8 bases to trimming and J lost 2 bases, with 16 bases between them. The CDR3 reads CASVGGQGTYEQYF. CDR3 nucleotide sequence: TGTGCCAGCGTCGGGGGGCAGGGAACCTACGAGCAGTACTTC.

The genes are TRBV6-1 and TRBJ2-3; no clear D gene. There are 13 residues in the CDR3. Germline V gene sequence: CDR1 MNHNS, CDR2 SASEGT. V lost 5 bases and J 2 bases, leaving 8 bases between the germline ends. In DNA, the CDR3 is TGTGCCAGCAGTTGGGCGGACACAGATACGCAGTATTTT. It specifies CASSWADTDTQYF.

This rearrangement joins TRBV10-1 to TRBJ1-1, with TRBD1 matching over 8 bases. The CDR3 is made up of 13 amino acids. Germline V gene lookup returns CDR1 WNHNN and CDR2 SYGVQD (reference sequence). V trimming: 5 bases; J trimming: 6 bases; junction bases outside the gene matches: 5. The CDR3 sequence is CASSFQGAAEAFF. CDR3 DNA: TGCGCCAGCAGTTTCCAGGGGGCGGCTGAAGCTTTCTTT.

The rearrangement links TRBV28 to TRBJ1-4; unclear D gene. The CDR3 runs 15 residues. Germline CDR1 is MDHEN and CDR2 is SYDVKM. Trimming removed 3 bases at V and 8 bases at J, with 16 bases between. CDR3 sequence reads: CASSFQGIGYEKLFF. Here the CDR3 DNA reads TGTGCCAGCAGTTTCCAAGGAATTGGGTACGAAAAACTGTTTTTT.

As to this clone: Other DNA sequences in this specimen translate into the identical CDR3. The J gene is TRBJ1-5, the V gene TRBV6-5; D is possibly TRBD1 (5 bases). The V and J ends lost 5 bases and 6 bases respectively, with 14 bases between them. There are 14 residues in the CDR3. Per germline, CDR1 MNHEY and CDR2 SVGAGI. The CDR3 is CASSPRGGGQPQHF. CDR3 DNA: TGTGCCAGCAGTCCTCGGGGGGGAGGTCAGCCCCAGCATTTT.

The gene calls are TRBV4-1 and TRBJ2-7; 9 bases agree with TRBD1. CDR1 MGHRA and CDR2 YSYEKL come from the germline V gene. This CDR3 comprises 18 residues. The ends lost 0 bases at V and 3 bases at J; junction bases unmatched: 12. Here the CDR3 DNA reads TGCGCCAGCAGCCAAGATCCCTCCGGGACAGGGATTAGCTACGAGCAGTACTTC. This gives the protein CASSQDPSGTGISYEQYF.

The gene calls are TRBV28 and TRBJ2-4; D gene ambiguous. Trimming shortened V by 2 bases and J by 0 bases, and 5 bases separated the two germline ends. The CDR3 consists of 14 residues. Germline CDR1 and CDR2: MDHEN and SYDVKM. The CDR3 nucleotides read TGTGCCAGCAGTTTACATTTAGCCAAAAACATTCAGTACTTC. It codes for CASSLHLAKNIQYF.

This clone was seen only once. The chain links TRBV19 to TRBJ1-4; D is undetermined. The germline V gene encodes CDR1 LNHDA and CDR2 SQIVND (reference sequence). V was shortened by 6 bases and J by 3 bases, with 8 bases between the two germline ends. The length of the CDR3 is 13 residues. The CDR3 DNA follows: TGTGCCAGTAGACAGATATCTAATGAAAAACTGTTTTTT. Translating gives CASRQISNEKLFF.

V is TRBV28 and J is TRBJ2-3; no definite D call. Germline V gene data show CDR1 as MDHEN and CDR2 as SYDVKM. This CDR3 is 14 amino acids long. Trimming took off 7 bases at V and 0 bases at J, with 11 bases between the two ends. The CDR3 nucleotides read TGTGCCAGCACCCTAGGTTATAGCACAGATACGCAGTATTTT. Translation: CASTLGYSTDTQYF.

The chain links TRBV5-1 to TRBJ2-3; D unresolved. V was trimmed by 2 bases and J by 0 bases, leaving 7 bases between them. The germline CDR1 and CDR2 sequences are SGHRS and YFSETQ. The CDR3 sequence is 14 residues long. The chain's CDR3 is CASSFELSTDTQYF. In DNA, the CDR3 is TGCGCCAGCAGCTTCGAACTTAGCACAGATACGCAGTATTTT. Supplemented by reference TRBV5-1 and TRBJ2-3, the full variable domain reads KAGVTQTPRYLIKTRGQQVTLSCSPISGHRSVSWYQQTPGQGLQFLFEYFSETQRNKGNFPGRFSGRQFSNSRSEMNVSTLELGDSALYLCASSFELSTDTQYFGPGTRLTVL.

This clone was observed once. This sequence joins TRBV5-8 and TRBJ2-1; a possible D gene is TRBD1 (6 bases). The V gene lost 2 bases and the J gene lost 7 bases, with 16 bases spanning the gap. This CDR3 spans 15 amino acids. CDR1 is SGHTS, CDR2 YDEGEE, per germline. The CDR3 DNA follows: TGTGCCAGCAGCTTCGGGGCAGGGGTTGGAAATGAGCAGTTCTTC. Its translation: CASSFGAGVGNEQFF.

This clone was seen once. The DNA of the CDR3 is TGTGCCAGCAGCTTAGGGGAGCAGCCCCAGCATTTT. Amino acids: CASSLGEQPQHF. The chain has TRBV7-9 and TRBJ1-5; D remains unclear. Deletions cut 1 base from V and 7 bases from J, with 5 bases between. The CDR3 runs to 12 residues. CDR1 is SEHNR and CDR2 is FQNEAQ in the germline V gene (reference sequence).

V and J are TRBV5-1 and TRBJ1-6; TRBD1 might be the D (6 bases). The germline gives CDR1 SGHRS, CDR2 YFSETQ. The V end lost 4 bases, the J end lost 13 bases, and 21 bases lay between the germline ends. This CDR3 region has 15 residues. For the CDR3, the DNA is TGCGCCAGCAGCACCTTCACAGGGCCTCAGCGGCCCCTCCACTTT. This codes for CASSTFTGPQRPLHF.

The chain has TRBV3-1 (or the pseudogene TRBV3-2) and TRBJ1-3; D remains unclear. Trimming stripped 1 base from V and 4 bases from J, with 5 bases between. CDR3 length: 13 residues. Germline lookup yields CDR1 LGHDT and CDR2 YNNKEL (reference sequence). CDR3 amino acids: CASSQAPGNTIYF. In DNA form, the CDR3 reads TGTGCCAGCAGCCAAGCACCGGGAAACACCATATATTTT.

The chain couples TRBV6-5 to TRBJ1-2, with 9 positions matching TRBD1. The CDR3 is made up of 15 amino acids. CDR1 and CDR2 (germline): MNHEY, SVGAGI. Trimming took 6 bases from V and 4 from J; bases not matched to a gene: 9. CDR3 residues: CASSLYRGRGYGYTF. The CDR3 DNA is TGTGCCAGCAGCCTCTACAGGGGGCGAGGCTATGGCTACACCTTC.

This clone was seen many times. The CDR3 DNA follows: TGTGCCAGCAGTAAGACAGGGGGGCCGAACACTGAAGCTTTCTTT. It is translated as CASSKTGGPNTEAFF. The chain links TRBV6-4 to TRBJ1-1; TRBD1 agrees at 9 bases. The V and J ends lost 5 bases and 1 base, in that order; junction bases with no gene match: 5. CDR1 and CDR2 (germline): MRHNA, SNTAGT. The CDR3 has 15 amino acids.

The genes are TRBV6-6 and TRBJ1-2; D call uncertain. Germline V CDR1 and CDR2: MNHNY, SVGAGI (reference sequence). The CDR3 is 14 amino acids. V shed 7 bases and J shed 5 bases, with 17 bases lying between them. CDR3 residues: CASTPKRVEYGYTF. The CDR3 DNA reads TGTGCCAGCACCCCCAAGAGGGTTGAGTATGGCTACACCTTC.

The sample holds a few counts of this clone. The chain has TRBV7-9 and TRBJ1-6; maybe TRBD1 (5 bases). Per germline, CDR1 SEHNR and CDR2 FQNEAQ (reference sequence). The CDR3 consists of 15 residues. Deletions cut 5 bases from V and 8 bases from J, with 16 bases between. The CDR3 reads CASSDTGTSDSPLHF. CDR3 in DNA: TGTGCCAGCAGCGACACCGGGACGTCCGATTCACCCCTCCACTTT.

The chain recombines TRBV9 with TRBJ2-2, with D possibly being TRBD1 (6 bases). Germline assignment: CDR1 SGDLS and CDR2 YYNGEE. This CDR3 is 17 amino acids long. Trimming left V 3 bases short and J 3 bases short, with 18 bases between. The CDR3 is CASSDEGGQPYTGELFF. The CDR3 DNA is TGTGCCAGCAGCGACGAAGGAGGACAGCCCTACACCGGGGAGCTGTTTTTT.

This clone was seen only once. The gene calls are TRBV3-1 (or the pseudogene TRBV3-2) and TRBJ1-1, with a possible D match to TRBD1 (5 bases). Between the trimmed V and J ends, which lost 1 base and 1 base, there was a span of 22 bases. This CDR3 region has 19 residues. Germline V gene lookup returns CDR1 LGHDT and CDR2 YNNKEL (reference sequence). CDR3 sequence: CASSQGHLRLPGKNTEAFF. The CDR3 DNA sequence: TGTGCCAGCAGCCAAGGTCATCTCCGGCTCCCAGGGAAGAACACTGAAGCTTTCTTT.

The chain employs TRBV5-4 and TRBJ1-1, with D tentatively TRBD1 (5 bases). Trimming left V 3 bases short and J 3 bases short, with 18 bases between. From germline, CDR1 is SGHNT and CDR2 YYREEE (reference sequence). CDR3 length: 16 amino acids. The CDR3 nucleotides are TGTGCCAGCAGCTCGGGGGGGATGGGCGGAGACACTGAAGCTTTCTTT. As protein: CASSSGGMGGDTEAFF.

The chain uses TRBV19 and TRBJ2-1, with TRBD2 matching over 11 bases. After removal of 5 bases from V and 1 base from J, the junction contained 1 base not matched to a gene. There are 15 residues in the CDR3. Germline V CDR1 and CDR2: LNHDA, SQIVND (reference sequence). The CDR3 region has the DNA TGTGCCAGTAGTCGACTAGCGGGATCCTACAATGAGCAGTTCTTC. Residues: CASSRLAGSYNEQFF.

The gene calls are TRBV13 and TRBJ2-1, with TRBD1 identical over 9 bases. Germline-derived CDR1 and CDR2 are PRHDT and FYEKMQ (reference sequence). This CDR3 region has 19 residues. V trimming: 5 bases; J trimming: 0 bases; junction bases outside the gene matches: 14. CDR3 in DNA: TGTGCCAGCAGCCTGGAGAGCTCGGGACAGGGAAGCTCCTACAATGAGCAGTTCTTC. It yields the protein CASSLESSGQGSSYNEQFF.

The chain joins TRBV6-5 to TRBJ2-7; the D call may be TRBD1 or TRBD2 (5 bases each). Germline V gene lookup returns CDR1 MNHEY and CDR2 SVGAGI. Trimming took off 7 bases at V and 0 bases at J, with 10 bases between the two ends. This CDR3 is 13 amino acids long. The CDR3 region has the DNA TGTGCCAGCACCAGGGACCCCTCCTACGAGCAGTACTTC. It codes for CASTRDPSYEQYF.